Listed below are T cell receptor beta chains from one sample, sequenced in a study of T-cell memory formation after mild COVID-19. TCRdb used MiXCR to reprocess the 5' RACE reads, holding one entry per CDR3 protein. Among 120,000 to 150,000 distinct CDR3 sequences, roughly 19% were seen once, and the ten largest hold under 2.5%. Sequencing was carried out using PBMCs or a T cell subset sorted from them (not recorded which). The receptors shown here come from an adult woman who had mild COVID-19 (a few samples of this study predate the infection). Cell type and time point are not known. The CDR3 runs from the conserved cysteine through the conserved F or W. The D gene is left open where the match is weak.

V gene,D gene,J gene,CDR3 protein
TRBV3-1,TRBD1,TRBJ2-5,CASRSTIVPRGGHGTQYF
TRBV7-8,-,TRBJ2-7,CASTLAAGPSYEQYF
TRBV12-3/TRBV12-4,-,TRBJ2-7,CASSTFYEQYF
TRBV11-2,TRBD2,TRBJ2-1,CASSLGLAGVFTNEQFF
TRBV20-1,-,TRBJ2-2,CSASRRGSTGELFF
TRBV18,-,TRBJ2-7,CASSPLRGLPEQYF
TRBV5-1,TRBD1,TRBJ2-2,CASSSGQGWTGELFF
TRBV11-1,-,TRBJ2-5,CASSAQKGGETQYF
TRBV6-1,-,TRBJ1-1,CAGARSTRSRNTEAFF
TRBV5-1,TRBD1,TRBJ1-1,CASSKRNIDRGTEAFF
TRBV6-5,TRBD1,TRBJ1-2,CASSPRTGRGGYTF
TRBV11-2,-,TRBJ2-1,CASNYRGAPSYNEQFF
TRBV15,-,TRBJ2-4,CATSRDGGNIQYF
TRBV29-1,TRBD2,TRBJ2-1,CSLTLAPHVNEQFF
TRBV9,TRBD1,TRBJ1-6,CASSARTGGGPLHF
TRBV18,TRBD1,TRBJ2-4,CASSPTGGSVKNIQYF
TRBV5-1,TRBD1,TRBJ2-2,CASSLGQGPGELFF
TRBV20-1,-,TRBJ1-1,CSASYKWNTEAFF
TRBV3-1,-,TRBJ1-3,CASSQVAGLKSGNTIYF
TRBV30,-,TRBJ1-1,CAWKSPGPWGSLF
TRBV12-3/TRBV12-4,-,TRBJ2-7,CASSFGIRAEQYF
TRBV5-1,-,TRBJ2-3,CASSLEDSYKGDTQYF
TRBV5-5,-,TRBJ1-1,CASSLANRLEAFF
TRBV7-9,TRBD2,TRBJ2-7,CASGGGLAGEQYF
TRBV12-3/TRBV12-4,-,TRBJ2-7,CASSLSLASYEQYF
TRBV30,TRBD2,TRBJ2-3,CAWSVASGGAGDTQYF
TRBV3-1,TRBD1,TRBJ2-7,CASSQDPGTGGDEQYF
TRBV20-1,-,TRBJ1-2,CSARETVNLYGYTF
TRBV7-3,TRBD2,TRBJ2-2,CASGGVVGELFF
TRBV7-2,-,TRBJ2-1,CASSSRVYNEQFF
TRBV12-3/TRBV12-4,-,TRBJ2-7,CASSLYRHEQYF
TRBV4-2,-,TRBJ2-2,CASSQRAGQNTGELFF
TRBV11-2,-,TRBJ2-1,CASSLADLDRSSYNEQFF
TRBV6-1,TRBD2,TRBJ2-1,CASSEGTSGRFEQFF
TRBV2,TRBD1,TRBJ1-1,CASSEVGLRGRAEAFF
TRBV12-3/TRBV12-4,TRBD2,TRBJ2-5,CASSLAAGGQETQYF
TRBV25-1,-,TRBJ1-1,CASSDPTRAEAFF
TRBV7-7,-,TRBJ2-2,CASSLMAGGELFF
TRBV5-1,-,TRBJ2-3,CASSPASPDTQYF
TRBV5-1,-,TRBJ1-1,CASSPRPGDTEAFF
TRBV7-3,-,TRBJ1-1,CASSLFENTEAFF
TRBV3-1,-,TRBJ2-7,CASSHGTVSYEQYF
TRBV2,-,TRBJ2-1,CASSEGTAEQFF
TRBV5-4,-,TRBJ2-3,CASSLGAGITDTQYF
TRBV30,-,TRBJ1-5,CAWSVQDYQPQHF
TRBV20-1,TRBD2,TRBJ2-3,CSAPPAGGADTQYF
TRBV29-1,-,TRBJ1-1,CSVADGNTEAFF
TRBV24-1,-,TRBJ2-7,CATSDTGSHEQYF
TRBV20-1,TRBD2,TRBJ2-1,CSASGLAVLYSYNEQFF
TRBV7-9,-,TRBJ1-1,CASSVLMRDTEAFF
TRBV29-1,-,TRBJ2-5,CSVPNDRTVQETQYF
TRBV7-8,-,TRBJ2-2,CASSPSNTGELFF
TRBV20-1,-,TRBJ2-6,CSAKVISGANVLTF
TRBV7-2,-,TRBJ2-1,CASSPGHPIPYNEQFF
TRBV11-2,TRBD2,TRBJ2-1,CASSQGWVAGSYNEQFF
TRBV29-1,-,TRBJ2-3,CSGSNTQYF
TRBV29-1,-,TRBJ2-7,CSVGRGNYEQYF
TRBV5-1,-,TRBJ1-1,CASSFAAGVNTEAFF
TRBV7-9,TRBD2,TRBJ2-7,CASSLSGTTFSYEQYF
TRBV12-3/TRBV12-4,-,TRBJ1-1,CASSARGTVNTEAFF